Given below is one T cell receptor beta chain in context. Its antigen is as yet unknown. The data were obtained in a study of T cells in localized non-small cell lung cancer. Study observations and caveats: It was uninvolved adjacent lung that showed the highest T cell clonality, exceeding tumor. A median of about 58 of the top 100 tumor clones appeared in adjacent lung, which was paired and uninvolved.

Sequenced by immunoSEQ multiplex PCR; TCRdb stores in-frame clones only, minus some. The data contain 30,000 to 35,000 clones, 88% of them singletons. Trimming cost V 3 bases and J 3 bases; bases outside gene matches: 9. This CDR3 is built from 16 residues. Germline loops: CDR1 SGDLS, CDR2 YYNGEE. The genes are TRBV9 and TRBJ1-2; 9 nucleotides match TRBD1. This receptor was identified in a woman aged 40-75 years with stage I lung adenocarcinoma. Sample: peripheral blood, taken before any cancer treatment. The CDR3: CASSEGTGQKDYGYTF. CDR3 DNA: TGTGCCAGCAGCGAGGGGACAGGGCAAAAGGACTATGGCTACACCTTC.